Below are 8 T cell receptor beta chains sequenced from a single sample in a study of radiotherapy plus CTLA-4 blockade in lung cancer. The data were produced by immunoSEQ multiplex PCR, yet TCRdb's version contains in-frame clones alone and is incomplete. Of roughly 92,000 clones listed, roughly 86% are singletons. The sample consisted of peripheral blood, taken from a patient treated with radiotherapy plus ipilimumab. These receptor sequences come from a human donor with non-small cell lung cancer who had a partial response to radiotherapy plus ipilimumab.

The chain uses TRBV7-9 and TRBJ2-3, with a tentative D call TRBD2 (6 bases). With 4 bases removed from V and 2 bases from J, the gap between germline ends came to 10 bases. The CDR3 has 14 residues. CDR1 and CDR2 (germline): SEHNR, FQNEAQ (reference sequence). CDR3 DNA: TGTGCCAGCAGCTCCTCTAGCGTCACAGATACGCAGTATTTT. As protein: CASSSSSVTDTQYF.

The chain carries TRBV30 and TRBJ2-7; D is possibly TRBD1 (5 bases). The germline V gene encodes CDR1 GTSNPN and CDR2 SVGIG (reference sequence). This CDR3 contains 14 residues. V was cut by 0 bases and J by 3 bases, with 12 bases left in between. The CDR3 sequence: CAWSVGGHRYEQYF. Written as DNA, the CDR3 is TGTGCCTGGAGTGTAGGCGGACACCGCTACGAGCAGTACTTC.

V is TRBV28 and J is TRBJ1-1, with a tentative D call TRBD1 (6 bases). This CDR3 has 13 amino acids. V gave up 3 bases and J gave up 11 bases, with 16 bases separating them. Per germline, CDR1 MDHEN and CDR2 SYDVKM. CDR3 amino acids: CASSFHRDKVAFF. CDR3 nucleotide sequence: TGTGCCAGCAGTTTCCACAGGGATAAGGTCGCTTTCTTT.

The chain has TRBV6-1 and TRBJ1-1; TRBD1 aligns across 7 bases. The germline gives CDR1 MNHNS, CDR2 SASEGT. The CDR3 sequence is 11 residues long. V was clipped by 6 bases and J by 9 bases; unmatched bases: 4. The CDR3 bases are TGTGCCAGCAGCGAACAGGGGAAAGCTTTCTTT. Translation: CASSEQGKAFF.

The chain couples TRBV18 to TRBJ2-2; D ambiguous. Between the trimmed V and J ends, which lost 3 bases and 5 bases, there was a span of 10 bases. The length of the CDR3 is 14 residues. The germline CDR1 and CDR2 sequences are KGHSH and LQKENI. The CDR3 loop reads CASSPLDGTGELFF. CDR3 nucleotide sequence: TGTGCCAGCTCACCCCTAGATGGGACCGGGGAGCTGTTTTTT.

The CDR3 loop is CASSPSPRQQETQYF. The CDR3 DNA reads TGTGCCAGCAGCCCTTCACCGAGACAGCAAGAGACCCAGTACTTC. This chain links TRBV6-5 with TRBJ2-5, with D perhaps matching TRBD1 (5 bases). This CDR3 spans 15 amino acids. V lost 6 bases and J 2 bases, leaving 16 bases between the germline ends. Germline V lookup: CDR1 MNHEY, CDR2 SVGAGI.

The rearrangement joins TRBV28 to TRBJ2-5; no clear D gene. TRBJ2-7 explains the end of the DNA better; the J call may be wrong. Per germline, CDR1 MDHEN and CDR2 SYDVKM. The CDR3 is 12 amino acids. The CDR3 protein is CASSFEIYEQYF. The CDR3 DNA sequence: TGTGCCAGCAGTTTTGAAATTTACGAGCAGTACTTC.

The V gene is TRBV6-1, the J gene TRBJ2-5; a possible D gene is TRBD2 (5 bases). Trimming stripped 0 bases from V and 7 bases from J, with 6 bases between. CDR3 length: 12 amino acids. The germline V gene encodes CDR1 MNHNS and CDR2 SASEGT. CDR3 protein: CASSEARGTQYF. The CDR3, as DNA: TGTGCCAGCAGTGAAGCCCGGGGGACCCAGTACTTC.